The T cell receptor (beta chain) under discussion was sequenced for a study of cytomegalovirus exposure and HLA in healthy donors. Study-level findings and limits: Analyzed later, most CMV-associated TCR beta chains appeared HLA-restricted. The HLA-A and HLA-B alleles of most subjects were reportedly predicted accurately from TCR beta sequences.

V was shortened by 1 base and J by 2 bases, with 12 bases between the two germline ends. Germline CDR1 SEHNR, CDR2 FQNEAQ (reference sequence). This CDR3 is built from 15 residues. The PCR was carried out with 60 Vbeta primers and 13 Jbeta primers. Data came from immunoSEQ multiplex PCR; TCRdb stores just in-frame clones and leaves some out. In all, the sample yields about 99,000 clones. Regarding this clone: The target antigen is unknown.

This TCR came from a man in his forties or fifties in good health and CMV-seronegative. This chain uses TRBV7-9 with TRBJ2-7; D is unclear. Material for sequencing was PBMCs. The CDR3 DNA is TGTGCCAGCAGCTTAGTGAGGCGCGGTCCCTACGAGCAGTACTTC. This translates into CASSLVRRGPYEQYF.